These 3 T cell receptor beta chains came from one sample sequenced in a study of blood T cell repertoires in COVID-19. Assay used: immunoSEQ multiplex PCR; TCRdb lists only in-frame clones, some missing. The sample includes approximately 60,000 clones, around 76% of them seen just once. Sequencing was performed on peripheral blood. The origin of the receptors is a woman aged 55-70 years with acute or convalescent COVID-19.

This chain uses TRBV18 with TRBJ2-1; the D gene is possibly TRBD2 (6 bases). The V end lost 3 bases, the J end lost 8 bases, and 11 bases lay between the germline ends. The CDR3 loop spans 13 amino acids. Germline CDR1 and CDR2: KGHSH and LQKENI. The CDR3 sequence is CASSPTRFDEQFF. The CDR3, as DNA: TGTGCCAGCTCACCGACTAGATTCGATGAGCAGTTCTTC.

This clone was counted once. The chain carries TRBV5-5 and TRBJ2-7; tentative D call: TRBD2 (5 bases). Trimming pared 4 bases from V and 3 bases from J, leaving 14 bases between. Germline CDR1 reads SGHKS; CDR2 reads YYEKEE (reference sequence). CDR3 length: 14 amino acids. CDR3 amino acids: CASSPGPEGYEQYF. DNA for the CDR3: TGTGCCAGCAGCCCGGGCCCCGAGGGCTACGAGCAGTACTTC.

The chain links TRBV7-6 to TRBJ1-2; 7 nucleotides match TRBD1. The CDR3 runs 13 residues. Trimming cost V 1 base and J 6 bases; bases outside gene matches: 2. Germline V gene data show CDR1 as SGHVS and CDR2 as FNYEAQ. DNA for the CDR3: TGTGCCAGCAGCTTAGTCAGGGGGGATGGCTACACCTTC. It translates to CASSLVRGDGYTF. Full variable domain (remainder filled in from reference TRBV7-6 and TRBJ1-2): GAGVSQSPRYKVTKRGQDVALRCDPISGHVSLYWYRQALGQGPEFLTYFNYEAQQDKSGLPNDRFSAERPEGSISTLTIQRTEQRDSAMYRCASSLVRGDGYTFGSGTRLTVV.